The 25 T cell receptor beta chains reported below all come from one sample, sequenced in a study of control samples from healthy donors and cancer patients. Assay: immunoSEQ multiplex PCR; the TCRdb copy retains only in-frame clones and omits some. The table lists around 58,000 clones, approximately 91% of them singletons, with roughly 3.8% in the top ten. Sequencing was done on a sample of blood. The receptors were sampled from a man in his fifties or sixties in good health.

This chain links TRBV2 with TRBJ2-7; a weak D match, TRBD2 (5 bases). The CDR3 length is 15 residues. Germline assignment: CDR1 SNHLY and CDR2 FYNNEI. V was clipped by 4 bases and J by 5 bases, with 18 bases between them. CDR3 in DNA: TGTGCCAGCAGTGTGGAAACAATCCCACTAGACGAGCAGTACTTC. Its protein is CASSVETIPLDEQYF.

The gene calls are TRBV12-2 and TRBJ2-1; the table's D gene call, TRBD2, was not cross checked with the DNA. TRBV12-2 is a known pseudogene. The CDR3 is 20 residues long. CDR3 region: CASRRTLTKIRESLDNEQFF. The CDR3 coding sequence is TGTGCAAGTCGCCGAACTTTAACTAAGATTAGGGAGAGTTTGGACAATGAGCAGTTCTTC.

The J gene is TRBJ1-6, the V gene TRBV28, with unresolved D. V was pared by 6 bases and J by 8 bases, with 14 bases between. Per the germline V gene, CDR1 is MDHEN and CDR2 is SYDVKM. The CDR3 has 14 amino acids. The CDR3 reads CASSMARADSPLHF. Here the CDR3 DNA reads TGTGCCAGCAGCATGGCTAGGGCGGATTCACCCCTCCACTTT.

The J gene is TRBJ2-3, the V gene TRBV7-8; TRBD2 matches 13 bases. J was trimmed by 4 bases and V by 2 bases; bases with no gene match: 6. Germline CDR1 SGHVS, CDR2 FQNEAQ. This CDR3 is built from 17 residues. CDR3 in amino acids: CASSLPRLAGGPDTQYF. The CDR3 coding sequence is TGTGCCAGCAGCTTACCCCGACTAGCGGGAGGACCAGATACGCAGTATTTT. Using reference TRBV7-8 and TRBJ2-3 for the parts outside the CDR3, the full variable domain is GAGVSQSPRYKVAKRGQDVALRCDPISGHVSLFWYQQALGQGPEFLTYFQNEAQLDKSGLPSDRFFAERPEGSVSTLKIQRTQQEDSAVYLCASSLPRLAGGPDTQYFGPGTRLTVL.

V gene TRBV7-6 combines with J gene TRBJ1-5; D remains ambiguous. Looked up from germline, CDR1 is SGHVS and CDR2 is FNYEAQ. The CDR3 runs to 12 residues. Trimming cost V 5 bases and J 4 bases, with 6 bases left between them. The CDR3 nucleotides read TGTGCCAGCAGCGAAGGAAATCAGCCCCAGCATTTT. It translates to CASSEGNQPQHF. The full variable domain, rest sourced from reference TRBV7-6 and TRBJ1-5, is GAGVSQSPRYKVTKRGQDVALRCDPISGHVSLYWYRQALGQGPEFLTYFNYEAQQDKSGLPNDRFSAERPEGSISTLTIQRTEQRDSAMYRCASSEGNQPQHFGDGTRLSIL.

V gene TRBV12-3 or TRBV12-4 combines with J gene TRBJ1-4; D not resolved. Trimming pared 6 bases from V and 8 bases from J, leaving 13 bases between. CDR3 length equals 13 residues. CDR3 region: CASSAGPTEKLFF. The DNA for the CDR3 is TGTGCCAGCAGCGCCGGACCCACCGAAAAACTGTTTTTT.

CDR3 nucleotides: TGTGCCAGCAGCCCCGACAGGGGGGGCGAAAAACTGTTTTTT. Residues: CASSPDRGGEKLFF. The chain joins TRBV6-5 to TRBJ1-4, with TRBD1 matching over 9 bases. This CDR3 region has 14 residues. V dropped 6 bases and J dropped 8; count of bases not matched to a gene: 7. Germline V gives CDR1 MNHEY, CDR2 SVGAGI.

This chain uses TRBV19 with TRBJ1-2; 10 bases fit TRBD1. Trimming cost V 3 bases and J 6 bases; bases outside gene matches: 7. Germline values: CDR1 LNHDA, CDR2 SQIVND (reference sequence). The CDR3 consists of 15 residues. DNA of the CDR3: TGTGCCAGTAGTATCTTGACAGGGGGCGCGGATGGCTACACCTTC. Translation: CASSILTGGADGYTF.

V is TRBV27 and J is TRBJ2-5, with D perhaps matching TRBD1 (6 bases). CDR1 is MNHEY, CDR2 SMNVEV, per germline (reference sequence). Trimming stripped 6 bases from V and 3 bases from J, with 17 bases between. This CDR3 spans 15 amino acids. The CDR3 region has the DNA TGTGCCAGCAGGGGCTGGACAGCAGCCGAAGAGACCCAGTACTTC. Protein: CASRGWTAAEETQYF.

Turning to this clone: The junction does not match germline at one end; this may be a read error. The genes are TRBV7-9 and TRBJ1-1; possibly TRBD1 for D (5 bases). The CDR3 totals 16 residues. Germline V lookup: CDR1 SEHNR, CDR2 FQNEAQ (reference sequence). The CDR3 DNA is TGTGCCAGCTTTGACGGGGGTGGGCGAACGAACGCTGAAGCTTTCTTT. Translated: CASFDGGGRTNAEAFF.

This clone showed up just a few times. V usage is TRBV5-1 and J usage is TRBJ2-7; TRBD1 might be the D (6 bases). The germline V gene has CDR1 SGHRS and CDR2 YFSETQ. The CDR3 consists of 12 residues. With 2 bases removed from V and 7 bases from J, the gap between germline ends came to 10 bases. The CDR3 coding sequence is TGCGCCAGCAGCTTACAGGGTGTGGAGCAGTACTTC. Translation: CASSLQGVEQYF.

The CDR3 DNA reads TGTGCCAGCAGGCAGGGGGAGGCGGCTTTCTTT. This gives the protein CASRQGEAAFF. This chain links TRBV27 with TRBJ1-1; TRBD1 agrees at 7 bases. J lost 11 bases, V lost 6 bases, and 6 bases had no gene match. The CDR3 has 11 amino acids. In germline, CDR1 is MNHEY, CDR2 SMNVEV (reference sequence).

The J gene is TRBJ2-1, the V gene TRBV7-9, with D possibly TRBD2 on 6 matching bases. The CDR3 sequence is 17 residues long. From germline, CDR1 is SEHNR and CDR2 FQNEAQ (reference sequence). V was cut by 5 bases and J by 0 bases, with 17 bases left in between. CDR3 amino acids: CASSPSPLASSYNEQFF. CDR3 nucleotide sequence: TGTGCCAGCAGCCCAAGTCCCCTAGCGAGCTCCTACAATGAGCAGTTCTTC.

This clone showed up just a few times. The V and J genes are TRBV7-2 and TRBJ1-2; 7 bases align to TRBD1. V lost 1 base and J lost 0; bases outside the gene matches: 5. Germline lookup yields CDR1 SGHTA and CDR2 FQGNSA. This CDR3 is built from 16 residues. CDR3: CASSLGGGSANYGYTF. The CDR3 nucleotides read TGTGCCAGCAGCTTAGGAGGGGGCTCAGCTAACTATGGCTACACCTTC.

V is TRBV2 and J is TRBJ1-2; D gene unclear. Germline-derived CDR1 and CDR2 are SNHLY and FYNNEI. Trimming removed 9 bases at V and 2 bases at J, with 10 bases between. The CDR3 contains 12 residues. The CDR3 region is CARSASNYGYTF. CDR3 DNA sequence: TGTGCCAGGTCGGCTTCGAACTATGGCTACACCTTC.

The CDR3 region is CASSFGDRRAWETQYF. In nucleotides, the CDR3 is TGTGCCAGCAGCTTTGGGGACCGAAGGGCTTGGGAGACCCAGTACTTC. The J gene is TRBJ2-5, the V gene TRBV7-9; perhaps D is TRBD1 or TRBD2 (5 bases each). The CDR3 spans 16 residues. V dropped 3 bases and J dropped 5 bases, with 19 bases sitting between them. CDR1 is SEHNR and CDR2 is FQNEAQ in the germline V gene (reference sequence).

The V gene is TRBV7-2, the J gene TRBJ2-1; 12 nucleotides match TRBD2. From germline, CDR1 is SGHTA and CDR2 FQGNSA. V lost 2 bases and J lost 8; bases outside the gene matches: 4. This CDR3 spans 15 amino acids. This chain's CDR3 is CASSLWTSGIDEQFF. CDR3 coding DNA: TGTGCCAGCAGCTTATGGACTAGCGGGATTGATGAGCAGTTCTTC. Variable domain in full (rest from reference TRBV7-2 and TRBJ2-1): GAGVSQSPSNKVTEKGKDVELRCDPISGHTALYWYRQSLGQGLEFLIYFQGNSAPDKSGLPSDRFSAERTGGSVSTLTIQRTQQEDSAVYLCASSLWTSGIDEQFFGPGTRLTVL.

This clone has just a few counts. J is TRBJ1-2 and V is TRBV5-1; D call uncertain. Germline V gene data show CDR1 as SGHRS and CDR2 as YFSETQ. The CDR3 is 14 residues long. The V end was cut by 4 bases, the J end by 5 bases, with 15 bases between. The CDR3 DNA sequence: TGCGCCAGCAGCCCTGAGGGAATGCTGTATGGCTACACCTTC. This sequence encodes CASSPEGMLYGYTF.

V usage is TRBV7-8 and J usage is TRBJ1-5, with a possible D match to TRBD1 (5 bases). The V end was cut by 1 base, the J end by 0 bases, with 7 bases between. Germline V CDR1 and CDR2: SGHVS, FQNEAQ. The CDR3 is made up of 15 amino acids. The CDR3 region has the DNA TGTGCCAGCAGCTTAGGGACATATAGCAATCAGCCCCAGCATTTT. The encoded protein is CASSLGTYSNQPQHF.

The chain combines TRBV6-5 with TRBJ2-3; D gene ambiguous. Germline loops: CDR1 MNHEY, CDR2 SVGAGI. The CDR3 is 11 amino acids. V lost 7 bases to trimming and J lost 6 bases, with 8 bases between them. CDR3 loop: CASTVADTQYF. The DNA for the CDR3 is TGTGCCAGCACCGTAGCCGATACGCAGTATTTT.

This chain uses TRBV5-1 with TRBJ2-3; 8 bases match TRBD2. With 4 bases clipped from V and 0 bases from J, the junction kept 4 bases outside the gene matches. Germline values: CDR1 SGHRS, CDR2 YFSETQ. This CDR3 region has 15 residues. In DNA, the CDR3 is TGCGCCAGCAGCCAGCGGGAGAGAAGCACAGATACGCAGTATTTT. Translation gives CASSQRERSTDTQYF. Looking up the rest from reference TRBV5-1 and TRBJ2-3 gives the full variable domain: KAGVTQTPRYLIKTRGQQVTLSCSPISGHRSVSWYQQTPGQGLQFLFEYFSETQRNKGNFPGRFSGRQFSNSRSEMNVSTLELGDSALYLCASSQRERSTDTQYFGPGTRLTVL.

The CDR3: CASSYSADDYNSPLHF. The CDR3 region has the DNA TGTGCCAGCAGTTACTCCGCTGACGACTATAATTCACCCCTCCACTTT. The rearrangement links TRBV6-5 to TRBJ1-6; D not certain. Deletions cut 0 bases from V and 3 bases from J, with 9 bases between. The CDR3 extends over 16 amino acids. Germline CDR1 is MNHEY and CDR2 is SVGAGI.

DNA of the CDR3: TGTGCCAGCAGCCCCAAAGGGCTAGGAGAGCAGTACTTC. Its protein product is CASSPKGLGEQYF. V gene TRBV5-6 combines with J gene TRBJ2-7; D ambiguous. This CDR3 is 13 amino acids long. Germline lookup yields CDR1 SGHDT and CDR2 YYEEEE. Trimming removed 4 bases from V and 7 bases from J, with 15 bases in between.

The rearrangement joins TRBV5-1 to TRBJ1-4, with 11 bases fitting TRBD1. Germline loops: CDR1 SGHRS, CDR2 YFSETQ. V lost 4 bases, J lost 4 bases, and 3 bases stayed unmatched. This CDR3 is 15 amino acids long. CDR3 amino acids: CASSLGTGGNEKLFF. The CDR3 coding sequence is TGCGCCAGCAGCCTCGGGACAGGGGGTAATGAAAAACTGTTTTTT.

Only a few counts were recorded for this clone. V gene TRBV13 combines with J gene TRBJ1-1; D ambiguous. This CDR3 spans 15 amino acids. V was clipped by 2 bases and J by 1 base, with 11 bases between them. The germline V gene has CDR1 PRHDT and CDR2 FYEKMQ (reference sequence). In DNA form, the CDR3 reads TGTGCCAGCAGCTTATATGAGGGAGGGAACACTGAAGCTTTCTTT. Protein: CASSLYEGGNTEAFF.